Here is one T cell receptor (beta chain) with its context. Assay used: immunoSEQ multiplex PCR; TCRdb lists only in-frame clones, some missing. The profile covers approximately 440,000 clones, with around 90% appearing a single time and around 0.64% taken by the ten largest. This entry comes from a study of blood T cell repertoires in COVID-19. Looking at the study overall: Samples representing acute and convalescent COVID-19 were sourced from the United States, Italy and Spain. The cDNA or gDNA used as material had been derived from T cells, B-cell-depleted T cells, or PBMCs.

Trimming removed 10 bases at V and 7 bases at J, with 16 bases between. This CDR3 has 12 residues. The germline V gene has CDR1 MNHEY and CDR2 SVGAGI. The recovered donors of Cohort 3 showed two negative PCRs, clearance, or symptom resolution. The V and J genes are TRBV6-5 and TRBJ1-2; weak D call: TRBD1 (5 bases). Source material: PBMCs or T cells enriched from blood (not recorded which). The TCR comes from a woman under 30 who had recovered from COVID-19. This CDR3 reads CATVGGEVGYTF. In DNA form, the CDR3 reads TGTGCCACCGTGGGGGGGGAAGTTGGCTACACCTTC.